The clone carrying this T cell receptor (beta chain) appeared once. This CDR3 has 17 amino acids. Germline V gene lookup returns CDR1 ENHRY and CDR2 SYGVKD. The V segment lost 5 bases and the J segment 0 bases; nucleotides outside the gene matches: 11. Clones were read by immunoSEQ multiplex PCR, and TCRdb kept only the in-frame ones, dropping some. The table lists some 80,000 clones, about nine tenths of them singletons, with roughly 0.15% in the top ten. The data were obtained in a study of human versus mouse CDR3 diversity and MHC coevolution. Study summary: Each sample yielded about 5.5 x 10^6 to 1.6 x 10^7 valid reads.

This rearrangement joins TRBV10-3 to TRBJ1-2; 8 bases match TRBD1. This TCR came from a person aged 25 to 75 in good health. The specimen was naive CD4+ T cells from blood. Subset described: CD45RO-negative CD62L-positive naive CD4 T cells. The CDR3: CAISSSGGSSSNYGYTF. The CDR3 DNA reads as TGTGCCATCAGTTCATCAGGGGGCTCGAGTTCTAACTATGGCTACACCTTC.